Listed below are T cell receptor beta chains from one sample, sequenced in a study of blood T cell repertoires in COVID-19. Profiling relied on immunoSEQ multiplex PCR, and the TCRdb table lists in-frame clones only, not all of them. The data contain roughly 320,000 clones, 70% to 90% of them seen just once; the ten biggest clones take up 6% to 8%. The source material was peripheral blood. The receptors come from a woman between 50 and 59 years old with COVID-19, enrolled during active disease. CDR3s include the opening cysteine and the closing phenylalanine or tryptophan. Fields, in order: J gene, D gene, clone size, CDR3 length, V gene, CDR3 DNA, CDR3 protein. The D gene is left open where the match is weak. Rows may omit the clone size; those that give it use once, few, many or a size class.

j_gene: TRBJ2-7
d_gene: NA
abundance: NA
len: 12
v_gene: TRBV5-1
CDR3nt: TGCGCCAGCAGCCGGACATCCTACGAGCAGTACTTC
CDR3aa: CASSRTSYEQYF

j_gene: TRBJ1-1
d_gene: TRBD1
abundance: NA
len: 13
v_gene: TRBV7-9
CDR3nt: TGTGCCAGCAGCTCGGAGCTTCCAGGGGGTTCTTTCTTT
CDR3aa: CASSSELPGGSFF

j_gene: TRBJ1-6
d_gene: NA
abundance: NA
len: 14
v_gene: TRBV27
CDR3nt: TGTGCCAGCAGACTGGGGGGGCTGGATTCACCCCTCCACTTT
CDR3aa: CASRLGGLDSPLHF

j_gene: TRBJ2-7
d_gene: NA
abundance: once
len: 11
v_gene: TRBV30
CDR3nt: TGTGCCTGGAGTGTACTCCTCGAGCAGTACTTC
CDR3aa: CAWSVLLEQYF

j_gene: TRBJ2-7
d_gene: NA
abundance: once
len: 17
v_gene: TRBV19
CDR3nt: TGTGCCAGTAGTATAACCTCCGGGGGAAGGGCCAGTCGCGGAGTAATTTTC
CDR3aa: CASSITSGGRASRGVIF

j_gene: TRBJ1-1
d_gene: NA
abundance: NA
len: 15
v_gene: TRBV19
CDR3nt: TGTGCCAGTAGTCCCAACAGTGAACCGAACACTGAAGCTTTCTTT
CDR3aa: CASSPNSEPNTEAFF

j_gene: TRBJ2-7
d_gene: NA
abundance: NA
len: 11
v_gene: TRBV6-2/TRBV6-3
CDR3nt: TGTGCCAGCAGTTACCTCTTCGAGCAGTACTTC
CDR3aa: CASSYLFEQYF

j_gene: TRBJ2-1
d_gene: NA
abundance: NA
len: 17
v_gene: TRBV15
CDR3nt: TGTGCCACCAGCAGAAAAAGAATAGCGGGACAGTACAATGAGCAGTTCTTC
CDR3aa: CATSRKRIAGQYNEQFF

j_gene: TRBJ1-1
d_gene: NA
abundance: few
len: 12
v_gene: TRBV2
CDR3nt: TGTGCCAGCAACAGCATCGGCACTGAAGCTTTCTTT
CDR3aa: CASNSIGTEAFF

j_gene: TRBJ2-1
d_gene: TRBD1
abundance: NA
len: 15
v_gene: TRBV5-4
CDR3nt: TGTGCCAGCAGCTTGGAACAGGGGGCCTACAATGAGCAGTTCTTC
CDR3aa: CASSLEQGAYNEQFF

j_gene: TRBJ2-3
d_gene: NA
abundance: NA
len: 15
v_gene: TRBV18
CDR3nt: TGTGCCAGCAGACTTCTACAGGGTCACTCAGATACGCAGTATTTT
CDR3aa: CASRLLQGHSDTQYF

j_gene: TRBJ1-5
d_gene: NA
abundance: NA
len: 15
v_gene: TRBV6-5
CDR3nt: TGTGCCAGCACTGGTTCAGGGGCGAGCAATCAGCCCCAGCATTTT
CDR3aa: CASTGSGASNQPQHF

j_gene: TRBJ2-2
d_gene: TRBD2
abundance: NA
len: 19
v_gene: TRBV14
CDR3nt: TGTGCCAGCAGCCCTCCGCTCAGTAGCGGGAGGAAGCGGACCGGGGAGCTGTTTTTT
CDR3aa: CASSPPLSSGRKRTGELFF

j_gene: TRBJ2-3
d_gene: TRBD2
abundance: NA
len: 14
v_gene: TRBV19
CDR3nt: TGTGCCAGTAGTATTCGGGGGGTCACAGATACGCAGTATTTT
CDR3aa: CASSIRGVTDTQYF

j_gene: TRBJ2-1
d_gene: NA
abundance: NA
len: 16
v_gene: TRBV28
CDR3nt: TGTGCCAGCAGGTCTTCGGGAGTAGCGATCTACAATGAGCAGTTCTTC
CDR3aa: CASRSSGVAIYNEQFF

j_gene: TRBJ1-6
d_gene: NA
abundance: NA
len: 14
v_gene: TRBV3-1/TRBV3-2
CDR3nt: TGTGCCAGCAGCCGGGAGGGCTCTATGTCACCCCTCCACTTT
CDR3aa: CASSREGSMSPLHF

j_gene: TRBJ2-1
d_gene: TRBD2
abundance: NA
len: 16
v_gene: TRBV5-5
CDR3nt: TGTGCCAGCAGCTTTTTAGCGGGAGCCCCCTACAATGAGCAGTTCTTC
CDR3aa: CASSFLAGAPYNEQFF

j_gene: TRBJ2-7
d_gene: NA
abundance: NA
len: 15
v_gene: TRBV30
CDR3nt: TGTGCCTGGGCGGAGGAGGCGGGAAAATACTACGAGCAGTACTTC
CDR3aa: CAWAEEAGKYYEQYF

j_gene: TRBJ2-3
d_gene: NA
abundance: NA
len: 16
v_gene: TRBV14
CDR3nt: TGTGCCAGCAGCCATTCAGGGGCCCTAGCCACAGATACGCAGTATTTT
CDR3aa: CASSHSGALATDTQYF

j_gene: TRBJ2-7
d_gene: NA
abundance: large
len: 14
v_gene: TRBV14
CDR3nt: TGTGCCAGCAGCCAAGATCCGGGGGACTACGAGCAGTACTTC
CDR3aa: CASSQDPGDYEQYF

j_gene: TRBJ2-1
d_gene: TRBD1
abundance: NA
len: 17
v_gene: TRBV18
CDR3nt: TGTGCCAGCTCAGCTATGTATTCAGGGGGATCCTACAATGAGCAGTTCTTC
CDR3aa: CASSAMYSGGSYNEQFF

j_gene: TRBJ2-2
d_gene: TRBD1
abundance: NA
len: 17
v_gene: TRBV24-1
CDR3nt: TGTGCCACCAGTGATCCTAGGGACAGGGCAAGGACCGGGGAGCTGTTTTTT
CDR3aa: CATSDPRDRARTGELFF

j_gene: TRBJ2-2
d_gene: NA
abundance: NA
len: 17
v_gene: TRBV11-3
CDR3nt: TGTGCCAGCAGCGACCAGGTGATATATACGAACACCGGGGAGCTGTTTTTT
CDR3aa: CASSDQVIYTNTGELFF